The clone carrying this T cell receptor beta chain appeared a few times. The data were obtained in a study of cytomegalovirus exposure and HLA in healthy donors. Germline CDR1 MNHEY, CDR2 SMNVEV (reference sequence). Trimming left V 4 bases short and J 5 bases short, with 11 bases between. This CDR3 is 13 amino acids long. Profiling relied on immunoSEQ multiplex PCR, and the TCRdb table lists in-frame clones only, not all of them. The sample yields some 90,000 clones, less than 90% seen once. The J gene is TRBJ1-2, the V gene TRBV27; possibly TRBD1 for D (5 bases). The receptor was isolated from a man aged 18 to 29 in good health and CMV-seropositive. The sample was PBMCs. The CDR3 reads CASSSRAPYGYTF. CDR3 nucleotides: TGTGCCAGCAGTTCCAGGGCTCCTTATGGCTACACCTTC.